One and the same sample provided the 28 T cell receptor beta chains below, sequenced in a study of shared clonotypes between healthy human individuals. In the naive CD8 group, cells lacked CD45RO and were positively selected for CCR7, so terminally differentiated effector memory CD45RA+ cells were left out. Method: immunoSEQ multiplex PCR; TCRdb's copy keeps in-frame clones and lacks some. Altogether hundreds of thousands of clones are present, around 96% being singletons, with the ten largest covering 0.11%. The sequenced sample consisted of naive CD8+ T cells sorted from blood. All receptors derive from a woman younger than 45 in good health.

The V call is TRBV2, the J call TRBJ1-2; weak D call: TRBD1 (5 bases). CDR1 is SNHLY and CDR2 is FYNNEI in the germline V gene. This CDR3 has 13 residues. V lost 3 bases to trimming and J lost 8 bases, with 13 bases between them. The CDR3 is CASSDWAGRGYTF. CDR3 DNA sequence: TGTGCCAGCAGTGATTGGGCAGGGAGAGGCTACACCTTC. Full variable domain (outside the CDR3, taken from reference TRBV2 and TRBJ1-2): EPEVTQTPSHQVTQMGQEVILRCVPISNHLYFYWYRQILGQKVEFLVSFYNNEISEKSEIFDDQFSVERPDGSNFTLKIRSTKLEDSAMYFCASSDWAGRGYTFGSGTRLTVV.

DNA of the CDR3: TGTGCCAGCAGCTCAGACGGGACTAGCTCCGGGGAGCTGTTTTTT. The encoded protein is CASSSDGTSSGELFF. The chain employs TRBV9 and TRBJ2-2, with 9 positions matching TRBD2. Per germline, CDR1 SGDLS and CDR2 YYNGEE. V gave up 4 bases and J gave up 6 bases; unmatched junction bases: 7. This CDR3 spans 15 amino acids.

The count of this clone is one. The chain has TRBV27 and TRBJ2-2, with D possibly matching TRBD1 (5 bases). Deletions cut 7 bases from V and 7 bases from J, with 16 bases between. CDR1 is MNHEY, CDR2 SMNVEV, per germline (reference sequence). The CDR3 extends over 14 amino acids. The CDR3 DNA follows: TGTGCCAGCATACTCAAGGGGCCTGGCGGGGAGCTGTTTTTT. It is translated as CASILKGPGGELFF.

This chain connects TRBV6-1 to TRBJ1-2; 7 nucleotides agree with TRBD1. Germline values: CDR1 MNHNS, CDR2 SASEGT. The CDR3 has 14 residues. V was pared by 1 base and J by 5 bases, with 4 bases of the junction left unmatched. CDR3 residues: CASSEVDRVYGYTF. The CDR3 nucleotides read TGTGCCAGCAGTGAAGTCGACAGGGTGTATGGCTACACCTTC.

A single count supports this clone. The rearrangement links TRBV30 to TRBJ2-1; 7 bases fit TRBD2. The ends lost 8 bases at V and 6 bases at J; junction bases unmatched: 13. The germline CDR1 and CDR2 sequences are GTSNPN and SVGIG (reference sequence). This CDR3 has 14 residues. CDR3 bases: TGTGCCGGGTCGGTACGGGAGGTCTTCAATGAGCAGTTCTTC. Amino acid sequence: CAGSVREVFNEQFF. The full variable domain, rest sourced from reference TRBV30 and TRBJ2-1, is SQTIHQWPATLVQPVGSPLSLECTVEGTSNPNLYWYRQAAGRGLQLLFYSVGIGQISSEVPQNLSASRPQDRQFILSSKKLLLSDSGFYLCAGSVREVFNEQFFGPGTRLTVL.

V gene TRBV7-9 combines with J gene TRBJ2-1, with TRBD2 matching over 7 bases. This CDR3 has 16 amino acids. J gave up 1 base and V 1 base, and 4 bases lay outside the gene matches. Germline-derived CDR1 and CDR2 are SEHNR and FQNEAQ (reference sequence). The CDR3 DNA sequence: TGTGCCAGCAGCTTAGTTTCTAGCGGATCCTACAATGAGCAGTTCTTC. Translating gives CASSLVSSGSYNEQFF.

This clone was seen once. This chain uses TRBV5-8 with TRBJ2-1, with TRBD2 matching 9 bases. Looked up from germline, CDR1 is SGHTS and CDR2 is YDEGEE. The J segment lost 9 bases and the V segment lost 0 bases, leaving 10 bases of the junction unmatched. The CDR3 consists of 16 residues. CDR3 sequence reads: CASSLALREGQIEQFF. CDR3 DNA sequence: TGTGCCAGCAGCTTGGCGTTGCGGGAGGGCCAAATTGAGCAGTTCTTC.

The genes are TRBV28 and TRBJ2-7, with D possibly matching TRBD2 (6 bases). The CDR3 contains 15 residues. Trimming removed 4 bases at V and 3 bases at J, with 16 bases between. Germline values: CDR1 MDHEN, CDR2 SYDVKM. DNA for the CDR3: TGTGCCAGCAGTTCGACTAGGGACGGACTCTACGAGCAGTACTTC. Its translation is CASSSTRDGLYEQYF.

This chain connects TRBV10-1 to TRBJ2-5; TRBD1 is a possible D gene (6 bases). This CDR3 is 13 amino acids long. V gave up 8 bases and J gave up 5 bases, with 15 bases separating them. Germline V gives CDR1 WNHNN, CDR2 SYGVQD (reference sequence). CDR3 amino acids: CASPGVRRETQYF. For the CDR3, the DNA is TGCGCCAGCCCAGGGGTTCGGCGGGAGACCCAGTACTTC.

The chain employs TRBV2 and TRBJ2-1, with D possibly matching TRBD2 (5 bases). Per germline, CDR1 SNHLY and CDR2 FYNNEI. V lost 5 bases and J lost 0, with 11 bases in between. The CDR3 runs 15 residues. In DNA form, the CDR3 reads TGTGCCAGCAGTATTGCGGGCCTCTCCTACAATGAGCAGTTCTTC. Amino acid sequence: CASSIAGLSYNEQFF.

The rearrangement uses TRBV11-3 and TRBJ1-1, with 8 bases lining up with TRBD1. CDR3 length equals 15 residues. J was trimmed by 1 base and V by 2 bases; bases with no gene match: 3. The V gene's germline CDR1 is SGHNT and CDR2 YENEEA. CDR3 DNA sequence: TGTGCCAGCAGCTTAACGACAGGGGCGAACACTGAAGCTTTCTTT. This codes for CASSLTTGANTEAFF.

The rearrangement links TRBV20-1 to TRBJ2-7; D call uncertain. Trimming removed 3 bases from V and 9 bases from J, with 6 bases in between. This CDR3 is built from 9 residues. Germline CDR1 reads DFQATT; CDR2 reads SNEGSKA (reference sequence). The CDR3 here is CSARPGQYF. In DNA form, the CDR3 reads TGCAGTGCTAGGCCCGGGCAGTACTTC.

CDR3 loop: CASTKTASVGETQYF. The CDR3 DNA sequence: TGTGCCAGCACCAAGACGGCTAGCGTTGGGGAGACCCAGTACTTC. The chain has TRBV28 and TRBJ2-5; possibly TRBD2 for D (6 bases). Germline V gene sequence: CDR1 MDHEN, CDR2 SYDVKM. This CDR3 has 15 amino acids. The V and J ends lost 7 bases and 5 bases respectively, with 20 bases between them.

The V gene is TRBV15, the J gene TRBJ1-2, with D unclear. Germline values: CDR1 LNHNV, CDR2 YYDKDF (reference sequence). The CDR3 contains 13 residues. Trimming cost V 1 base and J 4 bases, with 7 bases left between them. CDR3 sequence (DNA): TGTGCCACCAGCAGAGCTTCAGGCTATGGCTACACCTTC. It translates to CATSRASGYGYTF.

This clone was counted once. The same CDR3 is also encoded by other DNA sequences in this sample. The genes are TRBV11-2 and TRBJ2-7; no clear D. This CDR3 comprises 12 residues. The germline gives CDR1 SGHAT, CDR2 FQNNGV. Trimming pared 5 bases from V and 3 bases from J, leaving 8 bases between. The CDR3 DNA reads TGTGCCAGCAGCCTGAACAGCTACGAGCAGTACTTC. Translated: CASSLNSYEQYF.

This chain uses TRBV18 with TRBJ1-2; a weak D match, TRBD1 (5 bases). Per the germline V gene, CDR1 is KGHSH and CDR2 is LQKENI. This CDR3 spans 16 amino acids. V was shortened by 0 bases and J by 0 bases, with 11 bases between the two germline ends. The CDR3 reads CASSPPAGRPNYGYTF. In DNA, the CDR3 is TGTGCCAGCTCACCACCTGCAGGGCGGCCTAACTATGGCTACACCTTC. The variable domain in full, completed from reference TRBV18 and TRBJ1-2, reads NAGVMQNPRHLVRRRGQEARLRCSPMKGHSHVYWYRQLPEEGLKFMVYLQKENIIDESGMPKERFSAEFPKEGPSILRIQQVVRGDSAAYFCASSPPAGRPNYGYTFGSGTRLTVV.

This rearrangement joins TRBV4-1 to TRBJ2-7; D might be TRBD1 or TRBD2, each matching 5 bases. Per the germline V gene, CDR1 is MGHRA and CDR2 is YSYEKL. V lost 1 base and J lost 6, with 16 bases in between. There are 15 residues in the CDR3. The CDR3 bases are TGCGCCAGCAGCCAAGCCACCCTGCTTGGGGGCGAGCAGTACTTC. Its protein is CASSQATLLGGEQYF.

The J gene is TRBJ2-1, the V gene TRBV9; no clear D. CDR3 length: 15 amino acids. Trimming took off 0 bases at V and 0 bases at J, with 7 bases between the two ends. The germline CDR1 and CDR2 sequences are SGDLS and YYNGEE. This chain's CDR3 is CASSVEGISYNEQFF. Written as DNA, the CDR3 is TGTGCCAGCAGCGTAGAAGGGATCTCCTACAATGAGCAGTTCTTC. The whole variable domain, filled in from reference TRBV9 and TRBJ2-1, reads DSGVTQTPKHLITATGQRVTLRCSPRSGDLSVYWYQQSLDQGLQFLIQYYNGEERAKGNILERFSAQQFPDLHSELNLSSLELGDSALYFCASSVEGISYNEQFFGPGTRLTVL.

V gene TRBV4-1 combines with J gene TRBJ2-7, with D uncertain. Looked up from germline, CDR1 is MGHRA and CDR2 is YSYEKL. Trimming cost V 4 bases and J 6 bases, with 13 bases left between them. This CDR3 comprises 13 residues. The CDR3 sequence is CASSPHPLGEQYF. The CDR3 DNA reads TGCGCCAGCAGCCCCCATCCCCTCGGCGAGCAGTACTTC.

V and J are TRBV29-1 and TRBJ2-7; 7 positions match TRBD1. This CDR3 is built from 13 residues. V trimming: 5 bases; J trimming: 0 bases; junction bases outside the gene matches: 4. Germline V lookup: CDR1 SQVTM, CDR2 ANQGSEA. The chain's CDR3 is CSVRTGLSYEQYF. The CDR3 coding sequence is TGCAGCGTTAGGACAGGACTCTCCTACGAGCAGTACTTC.

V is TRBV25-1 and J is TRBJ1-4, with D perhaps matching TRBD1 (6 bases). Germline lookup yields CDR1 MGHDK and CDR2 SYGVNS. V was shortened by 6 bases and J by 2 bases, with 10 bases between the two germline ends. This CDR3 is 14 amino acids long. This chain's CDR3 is CASRTGTTNEKLFF. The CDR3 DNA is TGTGCCAGCAGAACAGGGACGACTAATGAAAAACTGTTTTTT.

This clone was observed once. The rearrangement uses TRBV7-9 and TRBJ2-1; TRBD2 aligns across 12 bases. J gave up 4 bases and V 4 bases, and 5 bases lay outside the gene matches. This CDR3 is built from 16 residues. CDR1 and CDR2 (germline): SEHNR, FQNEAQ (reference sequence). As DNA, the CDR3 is TGTGCCAGCAGCTGGACTAGCGGGGAAATATACAATGAGCAGTTCTTC. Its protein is CASSWTSGEIYNEQFF.

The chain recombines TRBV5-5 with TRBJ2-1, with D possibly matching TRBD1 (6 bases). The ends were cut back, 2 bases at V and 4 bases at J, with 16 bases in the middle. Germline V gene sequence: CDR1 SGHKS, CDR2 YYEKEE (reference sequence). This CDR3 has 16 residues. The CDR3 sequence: CASSLQGKNGYNEQFF. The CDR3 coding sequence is TGTGCCAGCAGCTTACAGGGCAAAAATGGTTACAATGAGCAGTTCTTC.

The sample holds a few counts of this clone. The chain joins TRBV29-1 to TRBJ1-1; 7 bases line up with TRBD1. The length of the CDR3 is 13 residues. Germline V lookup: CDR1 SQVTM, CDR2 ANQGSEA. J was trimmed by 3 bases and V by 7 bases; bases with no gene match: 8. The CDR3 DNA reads TGCAGCGGTGAGGACAGGTTGGACACTGAAGCTTTCTTT. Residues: CSGEDRLDTEAFF.

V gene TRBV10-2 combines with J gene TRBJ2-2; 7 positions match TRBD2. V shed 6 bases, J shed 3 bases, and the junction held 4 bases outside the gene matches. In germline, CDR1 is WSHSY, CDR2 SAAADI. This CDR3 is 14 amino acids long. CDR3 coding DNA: TGCGCCAGCAGCCCGAGCGGGGACACCGGGGAGCTGTTTTTT. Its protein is CASSPSGDTGELFF.

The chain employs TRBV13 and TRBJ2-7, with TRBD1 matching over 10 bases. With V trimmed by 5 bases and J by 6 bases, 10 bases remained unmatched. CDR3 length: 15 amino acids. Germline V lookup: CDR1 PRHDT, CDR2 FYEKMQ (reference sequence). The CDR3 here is CASSPTGTGDSEQYF. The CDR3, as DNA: TGTGCCAGCAGCCCCACCGGGACAGGGGATTCCGAGCAGTACTTC.

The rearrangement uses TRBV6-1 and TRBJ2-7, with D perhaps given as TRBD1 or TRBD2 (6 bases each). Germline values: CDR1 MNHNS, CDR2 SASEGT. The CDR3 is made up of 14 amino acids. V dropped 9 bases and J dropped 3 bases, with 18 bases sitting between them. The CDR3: CASFLGGLYYEQYF. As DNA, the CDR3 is TGTGCCAGTTTCCTGGGGGGCCTTTACTACGAGCAGTACTTC.

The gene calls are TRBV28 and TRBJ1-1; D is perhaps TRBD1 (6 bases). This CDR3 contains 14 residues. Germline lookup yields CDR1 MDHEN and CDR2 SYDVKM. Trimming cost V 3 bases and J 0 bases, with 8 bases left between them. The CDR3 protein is CASSFGTMNTEAFF. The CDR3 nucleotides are TGTGCCAGCAGTTTCGGGACAATGAACACTGAAGCTTTCTTT.